This T cell receptor beta chain is from a study of CD8 T cells in ankylosing spondylitis. The germline V gene encodes CDR1 SQVTM and CDR2 ANQGSEA. The CDR3 length is 12 residues. V gave up 3 bases and J gave up 6 bases, with 12 bases separating them. In its sample, this clonotype was seen a few times. Its antigen is still unknown. Quantitative 5'-RACE with molecular barcodes generated TCR beta libraries. Each CDR3 protein is one row after TCRdb ran MiXCR on the 5' RACE reads. This table has some 700,000 distinct CDR3 sequences, roughly 19% appearing once. Study outcomes and limitations: Disease-linked clones, CD8+, were relatively rare in peripheral blood. Reports say disease-linked clones showed up significantly more in matched ankylosing spondylitis synovial fluid. The study identified a TCR beta motif of roughly eight highly homologous variants that appeared characteristic of ankylosing spondylitis blood. Prior literature has documented some motif variants in synovial fluid and blood from reactive arthritis.

The rearrangement joins TRBV29-1 to TRBJ2-7; D is ambiguous. This clonotype was obtained from a male donor with ankylosing spondylitis. Sequenced input: blood, either unsorted or a sorted T cell fraction (not recorded which). The CDR3 nucleotides are TGCAGCGTTGATGGGTGGGCAGGCGAGCAGTACTTC. As protein: CSVDGWAGEQYF.